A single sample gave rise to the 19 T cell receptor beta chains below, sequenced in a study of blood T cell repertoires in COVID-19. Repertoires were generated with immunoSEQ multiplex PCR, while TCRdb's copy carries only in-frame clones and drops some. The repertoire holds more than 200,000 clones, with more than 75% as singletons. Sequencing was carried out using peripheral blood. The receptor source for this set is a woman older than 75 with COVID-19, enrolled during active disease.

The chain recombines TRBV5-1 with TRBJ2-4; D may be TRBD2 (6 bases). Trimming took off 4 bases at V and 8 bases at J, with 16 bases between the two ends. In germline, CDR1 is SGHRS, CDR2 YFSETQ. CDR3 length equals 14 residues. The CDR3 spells CASSRDSGGDIQYF. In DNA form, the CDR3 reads TGCGCCAGCAGCCGGGACTCTGGAGGGGACATTCAGTACTTC.

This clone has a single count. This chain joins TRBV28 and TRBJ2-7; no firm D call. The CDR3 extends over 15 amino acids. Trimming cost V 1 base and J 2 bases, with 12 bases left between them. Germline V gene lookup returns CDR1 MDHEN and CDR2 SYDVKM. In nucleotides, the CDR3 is TGTGCCAGCAGTTTATTGGCTAGTGTCGCCTACGAGCAGTACTTC. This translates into CASSLLASVAYEQYF.

CDR3 region: CATSREGAGVANEQFF. CDR3 nucleotides: TGTGCCACCAGCAGAGAGGGGGCGGGGGTGGCCAATGAGCAGTTCTTC. The chain has TRBV15 and TRBJ2-1; possibly TRBD2 for D (7 bases). The germline gives CDR1 LNHNV, CDR2 YYDKDF (reference sequence). Trimming left V 0 bases short and J 6 bases short, with 15 bases between. This CDR3 region has 16 residues.

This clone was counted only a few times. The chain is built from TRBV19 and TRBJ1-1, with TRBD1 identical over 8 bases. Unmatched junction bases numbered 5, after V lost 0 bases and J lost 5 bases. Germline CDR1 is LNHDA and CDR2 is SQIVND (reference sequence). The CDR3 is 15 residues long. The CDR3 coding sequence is TGTGCCAGTAGTATAGAAGGACAGGGAGGGACTGAAGCTTTCTTT. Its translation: CASSIEGQGGTEAFF.

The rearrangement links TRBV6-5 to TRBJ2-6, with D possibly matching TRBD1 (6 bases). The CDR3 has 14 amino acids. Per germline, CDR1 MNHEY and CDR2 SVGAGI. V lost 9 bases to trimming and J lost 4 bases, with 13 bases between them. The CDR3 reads CASSQGVGANVLTF. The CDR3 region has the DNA TGTGCCAGTTCACAGGGTGTAGGGGCCAACGTCCTGACTTTC.

Written as DNA, the CDR3 is TGCGCCAGCAGCTTGTCTCTCGGAGCTGGGGCCAACGTCCTGACTTTC. As protein: CASSLSLGAGANVLTF. V usage is TRBV5-1 and J usage is TRBJ2-6, with D uncertain. The CDR3 contains 16 residues. V lost 1 base to trimming and J lost 2 bases, with 10 bases between them. The germline V gene has CDR1 SGHRS and CDR2 YFSETQ.

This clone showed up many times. The CDR3 DNA is TGTGCCAGCAGCTTAGGTACCGGGGTGGCAGGTGGCTACACCTTC. It encodes CASSLGTGVAGGYTF. V usage is TRBV7-8 and J usage is TRBJ1-2; D uncertain. Trimming cost V 1 base and J 7 bases, with 16 bases left between them. The CDR3 consists of 15 residues. Germline CDR1 reads SGHVS; CDR2 reads FQNEAQ.

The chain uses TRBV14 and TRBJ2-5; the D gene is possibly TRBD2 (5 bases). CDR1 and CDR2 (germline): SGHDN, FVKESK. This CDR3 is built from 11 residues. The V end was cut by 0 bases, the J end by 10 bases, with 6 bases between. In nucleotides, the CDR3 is TGTGCCAGCAGCCAAGAACGGGACCAGTACTTC. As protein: CASSQERDQYF.

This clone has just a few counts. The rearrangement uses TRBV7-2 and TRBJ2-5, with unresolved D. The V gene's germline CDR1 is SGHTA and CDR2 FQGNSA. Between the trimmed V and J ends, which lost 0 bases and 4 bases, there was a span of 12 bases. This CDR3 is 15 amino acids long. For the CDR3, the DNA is TGTGCCAGCAGCTTAGCGCGGATAACGCGAGAGACCCAGTACTTC. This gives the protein CASSLARITRETQYF.

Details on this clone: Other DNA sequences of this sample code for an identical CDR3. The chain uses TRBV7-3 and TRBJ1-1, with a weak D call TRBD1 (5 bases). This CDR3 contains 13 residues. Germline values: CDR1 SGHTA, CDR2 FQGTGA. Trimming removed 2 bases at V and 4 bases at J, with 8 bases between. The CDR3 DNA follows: TGTGCCAGCAGCTTACAGGGAGGCACTGAAGCTTTCTTT. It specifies CASSLQGGTEAFF.

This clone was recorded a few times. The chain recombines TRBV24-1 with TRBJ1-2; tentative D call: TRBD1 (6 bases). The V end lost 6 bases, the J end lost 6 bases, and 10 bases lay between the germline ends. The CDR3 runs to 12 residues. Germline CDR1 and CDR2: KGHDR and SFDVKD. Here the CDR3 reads CATSTHRDGYTF. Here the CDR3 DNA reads TGTGCCACCAGTACGCACAGGGATGGCTACACCTTC.

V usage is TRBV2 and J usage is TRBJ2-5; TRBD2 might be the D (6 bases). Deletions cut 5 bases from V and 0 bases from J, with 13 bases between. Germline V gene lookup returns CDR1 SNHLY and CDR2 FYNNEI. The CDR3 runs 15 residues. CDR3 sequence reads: CASSRSAGNQETQYF. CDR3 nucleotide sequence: TGTGCCAGCAGTCGCTCCGCGGGGAACCAAGAGACCCAGTACTTC. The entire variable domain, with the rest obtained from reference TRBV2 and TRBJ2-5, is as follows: EPEVTQTPSHQVTQMGQEVILRCVPISNHLYFYWYRQILGQKVEFLVSFYNNEISEKSEIFDDQFSVERPDGSNFTLKIRSTKLEDSAMYFCASSRSAGNQETQYFGPGTRLLVL.

The CDR3 is CASSPGTGAETQYF. The CDR3 DNA is TGCGCCAGCAGCCCCGGGACAGGGGCAGAGACCCAGTACTTC. The chain joins TRBV4-1 to TRBJ2-5; 10 bases line up with TRBD1. The germline CDR1 and CDR2 sequences are MGHRA and YSYEKL. The CDR3 spans 14 residues. V shed 4 bases, J shed 4 bases, and the junction held 3 bases outside the gene matches.

CDR3 amino acids: CASSLTGPDTEAFF. For the CDR3, the DNA is TGCGCCAGCAGCTTGACAGGGCCGGACACTGAAGCTTTCTTT. The V and J genes are TRBV5-1 and TRBJ1-1; tentatively, D is TRBD1 (6 bases). The CDR3 spans 14 residues. Germline V CDR1 and CDR2: SGHRS, YFSETQ. With 1 base removed from V and 3 bases from J, the gap between germline ends came to 10 bases.

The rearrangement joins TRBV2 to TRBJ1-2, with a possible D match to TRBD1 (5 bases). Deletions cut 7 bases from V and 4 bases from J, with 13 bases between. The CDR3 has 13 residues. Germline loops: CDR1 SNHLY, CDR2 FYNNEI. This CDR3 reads CASTLGGRYGYTF. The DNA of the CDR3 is TGTGCCAGCACCCTGGGGGGACGCTATGGCTACACCTTC.

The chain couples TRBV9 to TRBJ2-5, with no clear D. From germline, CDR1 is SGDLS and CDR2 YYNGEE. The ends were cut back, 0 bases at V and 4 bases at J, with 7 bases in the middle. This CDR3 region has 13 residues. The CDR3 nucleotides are TGTGCCAGCAGCGTAGTCCCTCGAGAGACCCAGTACTTC. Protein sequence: CASSVVPRETQYF.

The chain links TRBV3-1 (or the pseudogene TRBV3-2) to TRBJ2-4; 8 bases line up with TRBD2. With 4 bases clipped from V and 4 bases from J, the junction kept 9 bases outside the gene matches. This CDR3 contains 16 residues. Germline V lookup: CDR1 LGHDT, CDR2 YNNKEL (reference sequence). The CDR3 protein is CASSPLGGLVKNIQYF. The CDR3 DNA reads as TGTGCCAGCAGCCCCTTGGGGGGACTAGTTAAAAACATTCAGTACTTC.

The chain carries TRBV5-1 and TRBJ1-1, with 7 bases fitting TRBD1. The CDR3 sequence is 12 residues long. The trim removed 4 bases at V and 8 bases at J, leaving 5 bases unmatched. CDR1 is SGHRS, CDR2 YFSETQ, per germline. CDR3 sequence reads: CASSRDSSEAFF. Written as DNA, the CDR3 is TGCGCCAGCAGCCGGGACAGCTCAGAAGCTTTCTTT.

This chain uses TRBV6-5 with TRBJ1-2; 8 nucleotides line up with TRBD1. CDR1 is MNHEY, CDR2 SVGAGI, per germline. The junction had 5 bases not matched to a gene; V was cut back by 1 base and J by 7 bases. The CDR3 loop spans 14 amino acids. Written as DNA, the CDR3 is TGTGCCAGCAGTTACTTCCGGACAGGGTTTGGCTACACCTTC. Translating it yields CASSYFRTGFGYTF.